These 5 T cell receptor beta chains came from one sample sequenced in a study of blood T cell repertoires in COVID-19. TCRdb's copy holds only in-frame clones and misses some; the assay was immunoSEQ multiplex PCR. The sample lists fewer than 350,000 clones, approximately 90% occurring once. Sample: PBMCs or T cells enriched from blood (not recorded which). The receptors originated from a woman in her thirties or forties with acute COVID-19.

CDR3 bases: TGTGCCTGGGGGGGCGAGACCTACGAGCAGTACTTC. Protein: CAWGGETYEQYF. J is TRBJ2-7 and V is TRBV30, with D possibly being TRBD1 (6 bases). Germline V gene sequence: CDR1 GTSNPN, CDR2 SVGIG (reference sequence). This CDR3 has 12 amino acids. The germline V and J ends were trimmed by 5 bases and 2 bases, with 10 bases remaining between them.

CDR3 sequence: CATQRQGWGKETQYF. CDR3 DNA: TGTGCCACCCAACGACAGGGATGGGGTAAAGAGACCCAGTACTTC. The chain links TRBV28 to TRBJ2-5; 7 bases align to TRBD1. The trim removed 10 bases at V and 3 bases at J, leaving 14 bases unmatched. The germline gives CDR1 MDHEN, CDR2 SYDVKM. The CDR3 length is 15 residues. The full variable domain, rest sourced from reference TRBV28 and TRBJ2-5, is DVKVTQSSRYLVKRTGEKVFLECVQDMDHENMFWYRQDPGLGLRLIYFSYDVKMKEKGDIPEGYSVSREKKERFSLILESASTNQTSMYLCATQRQGWGKETQYFGPGTRLLVL.

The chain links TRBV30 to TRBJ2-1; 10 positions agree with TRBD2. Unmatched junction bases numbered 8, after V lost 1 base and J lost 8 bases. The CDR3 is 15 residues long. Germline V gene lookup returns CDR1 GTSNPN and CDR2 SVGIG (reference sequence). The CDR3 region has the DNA TGTGCCTGGAGTGGGACTAGCGGAGTTGTGGATGAGCAGTTCTTC. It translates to CAWSGTSGVVDEQFF.

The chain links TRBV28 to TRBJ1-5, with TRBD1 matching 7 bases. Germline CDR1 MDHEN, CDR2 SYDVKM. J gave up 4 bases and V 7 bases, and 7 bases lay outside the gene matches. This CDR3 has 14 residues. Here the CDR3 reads CASTAGTANQPQHF. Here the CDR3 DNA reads TGTGCCAGCACAGCCGGGACAGCAAATCAGCCCCAGCATTTT.

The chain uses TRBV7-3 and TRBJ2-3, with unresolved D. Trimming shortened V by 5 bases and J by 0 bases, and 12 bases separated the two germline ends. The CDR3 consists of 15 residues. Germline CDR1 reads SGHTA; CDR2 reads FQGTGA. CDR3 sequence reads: CASSMTTTSTDTQYF. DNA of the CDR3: TGTGCCAGCAGCATGACAACAACTAGCACAGATACGCAGTATTTT.